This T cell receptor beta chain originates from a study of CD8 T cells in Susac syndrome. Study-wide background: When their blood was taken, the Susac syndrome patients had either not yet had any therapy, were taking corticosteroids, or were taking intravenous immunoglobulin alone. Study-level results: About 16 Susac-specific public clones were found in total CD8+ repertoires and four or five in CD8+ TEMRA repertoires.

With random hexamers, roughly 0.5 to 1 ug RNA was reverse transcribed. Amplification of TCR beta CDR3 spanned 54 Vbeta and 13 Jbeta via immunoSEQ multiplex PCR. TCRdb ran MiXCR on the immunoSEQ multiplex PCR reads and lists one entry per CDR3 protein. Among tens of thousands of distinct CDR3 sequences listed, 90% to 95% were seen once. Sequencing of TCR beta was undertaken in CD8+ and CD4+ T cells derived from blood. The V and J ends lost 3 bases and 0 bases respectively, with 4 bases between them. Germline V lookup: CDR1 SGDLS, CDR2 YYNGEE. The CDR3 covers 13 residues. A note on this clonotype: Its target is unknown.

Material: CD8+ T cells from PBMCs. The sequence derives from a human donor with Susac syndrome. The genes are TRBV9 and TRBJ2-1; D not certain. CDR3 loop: CASSDLSYNEQFF. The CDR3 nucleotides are TGTGCCAGCAGCGATCTCTCCTACAATGAGCAGTTCTTC.